The 14 T cell receptor beta chains in this list originate from one sample, sequenced in a study of cytomegalovirus exposure and HLA in healthy donors. PCR primers comprised 60 Vbeta and 13 Jbeta primers. Profiling relied on immunoSEQ multiplex PCR, and the TCRdb table lists in-frame clones only, not all of them. Seen here are roughly 220,000 clones, roughly 80% observed once, and the top ten hold 1.5% to 2%. Sequenced sample: PBMCs. Receptor source: a man in his fifties or sixties in good health and CMV-seronegative.

The CDR3 loop is CASSSSGNSPYEQYF. CDR3 sequence (DNA): TGTGCCAGCAGTTCGAGCGGGAACTCCCCATACGAGCAGTACTTC. This chain connects TRBV6-5 to TRBJ2-7; 7 bases line up with TRBD2. The CDR3 consists of 15 residues. Unmatched junction bases numbered 10, after V lost 4 bases and J lost 4 bases. Germline CDR1 and CDR2: MNHEY and SVGAGI.

The chain joins TRBV7-8 to TRBJ2-3; TRBD2 agrees at 13 bases. This CDR3 is 16 amino acids long. Germline trimming cut 1 base from V and 4 bases from J; bases unmatched to any gene: 2. The germline V gene encodes CDR1 SGHVS and CDR2 FQNEAQ. This CDR3 is CASSLELAGGSDTQYF. DNA of the CDR3: TGTGCCAGCAGCTTAGAACTAGCGGGAGGGTCAGATACGCAGTATTTT.

The chain couples TRBV15 to TRBJ1-5, with a possible D match to TRBD1 (6 bases). Germline assignment: CDR1 LNHNV and CDR2 YYDKDF (reference sequence). With 0 bases removed from V and 5 bases from J, the gap between germline ends came to 26 bases. The CDR3 length is 20 residues. The CDR3 protein is CATSRELTSFSGALDQPQHF. The CDR3, as DNA: TGTGCCACCAGCAGAGAATTAACCTCTTTTTCAGGGGCACTGGATCAGCCCCAGCATTTT. Complete variable domain (other parts from reference TRBV15 and TRBJ1-5): DAMVIQNPRYQVTQFGKPVTLSCSQTLNHNVMYWYQQKSSQAPKLLFHYYDKDFNNEADTPDNFQSRRPNTSFCFLDIRSPGLGDTAMYLCATSRELTSFSGALDQPQHFGDGTRLSIL.

As regards this clone: Other DNA sequences in the same sample also yield this CDR3. This chain connects TRBV5-1 to TRBJ2-2, with 14 bases identical to TRBD2. The CDR3 length is 16 residues. Unmatched junction bases numbered 3, after V lost 3 bases and J lost 5 bases. The V gene's germline CDR1 is SGHRS and CDR2 YFSETQ. The CDR3 DNA follows: TGCGCCAGCAGCTCCGGGACTAGCGGGAGAACCGGGGAGCTGTTTTTT. Amino acids: CASSSGTSGRTGELFF. Full variable domain (outside the CDR3, taken from reference TRBV5-1 and TRBJ2-2): KAGVTQTPRYLIKTRGQQVTLSCSPISGHRSVSWYQQTPGQGLQFLFEYFSETQRNKGNFPGRFSGRQFSNSRSEMNVSTLELGDSALYLCASSSGTSGRTGELFFGEGSRLTVL.

The V and J genes are TRBV2 and TRBJ2-7; tentatively, D is TRBD2 (5 bases). The V and J ends lost 6 bases and 4 bases respectively, with 13 bases between them. The V gene's germline CDR1 is SNHLY and CDR2 FYNNEI. The CDR3 totals 13 residues. Here the CDR3 DNA reads TGTGCCAGCAGGGCTGAGGGCCCTTACGAGCAGTACTTC. Residues: CASRAEGPYEQYF.

The chain links TRBV13 to TRBJ2-3; weak D call: TRBD2 (6 bases). CDR1 is PRHDT, CDR2 FYEKMQ, per germline (reference sequence). With 2 bases removed from V and 1 base from J, the gap between germline ends came to 10 bases. The CDR3 totals 15 residues. CDR3 sequence (DNA): TGTGCCAGCAGCTTACGGGGGTCGCGCACAGATACGCAGTATTTT. Translation gives CASSLRGSRTDTQYF. Variable domain in full (rest from reference TRBV13 and TRBJ2-3): AAGVIQSPRHLIKEKRETATLKCYPIPRHDTVYWYQQGPGQDPQFLISFYEKMQSDKGSIPDRFSAQQFSDYHSELNMSSLELGDSALYFCASSLRGSRTDTQYFGPGTRLTVL.

The genes are TRBV15 and TRBJ2-1; D remains ambiguous. Germline V CDR1 and CDR2: LNHNV, YYDKDF (reference sequence). Trimming took off 6 bases at V and 2 bases at J, with 20 bases between the two ends. CDR3 length: 17 residues. The CDR3 sequence is CATRSRPASQPYNEQFF. CDR3 nucleotides: TGTGCCACCAGATCGAGGCCCGCTTCCCAACCCTACAATGAGCAGTTCTTC.

This clone was seen more than once but under ten times. This rearrangement joins TRBV19 to TRBJ2-2; TRBD2 is a possible D gene (5 bases). The V gene lost 4 bases and the J gene lost 5 bases, with 5 bases spanning the gap. Germline V gene data show CDR1 as LNHDA and CDR2 as SQIVND (reference sequence). The CDR3 covers 12 residues. The CDR3: CASSRETGELFF. CDR3 bases: TGTGCCAGTAGTAGGGAGACCGGGGAGCTGTTTTTT.

The V and J genes are TRBV5-4 and TRBJ2-2; D gene uncertain. Germline V gene data show CDR1 as SGHNT and CDR2 as YYREEE (reference sequence). V gave up 9 bases and J gave up 0 bases, with 15 bases separating them. This CDR3 has 15 amino acids. For the CDR3, the DNA is TGTGCCAACCGCGGAGCTTCGGCGAACACCGGGGAGCTGTTTTTT. Translating it yields CANRGASANTGELFF.

The chain employs TRBV27 and TRBJ2-7; 7 positions agree with TRBD1. The CDR3 contains 13 residues. The J segment lost 1 base and the V segment lost 5 bases, leaving 2 bases of the junction unmatched. From germline, CDR1 is MNHEY and CDR2 SMNVEV (reference sequence). This CDR3 reads CASSTGASYEQYF. In DNA, the CDR3 is TGTGCCAGCAGTACAGGGGCGTCCTACGAGCAGTACTTC.

CDR3 in amino acids: CASSSSTRTNTGELFF. CDR3 nucleotides: TGTGCCAGCAGCTCATCTACTAGGACGAACACCGGGGAGCTGTTTTTT. The rearrangement uses TRBV27 and TRBJ2-2; D possibly corresponds to TRBD2 (5 bases). This CDR3 has 16 residues. Germline CDR1 and CDR2: MNHEY and SMNVEV (reference sequence). V lost 6 bases and J 0 bases, leaving 14 bases between the germline ends.

The chain recombines TRBV28 with TRBJ2-2, with D uncertain. The CDR3 totals 14 residues. V was clipped by 2 bases and J by 9 bases, with 13 bases between them. Germline-derived CDR1 and CDR2 are MDHEN and SYDVKM. The DNA for the CDR3 is TGTGCCAGCAGTTTAATCGGGTTCGGCCGGGAGCTGTTTTTT. It yields the protein CASSLIGFGRELFF.

This rearrangement joins TRBV6-6 to TRBJ2-7; maybe TRBD1 (6 bases). Trimming took off 0 bases at V and 4 bases at J, with 10 bases between the two ends. The CDR3 has 14 amino acids. Germline V gives CDR1 MNHNY, CDR2 SVGAGI (reference sequence). The CDR3 is CASSYSGQSYEQYF. The CDR3, as DNA: TGTGCCAGCAGTTACTCCGGACAGTCGTACGAGCAGTACTTC.

J is TRBJ1-4 and V is TRBV15; 8 positions agree with TRBD1. Germline CDR1 and CDR2: LNHNV and YYDKDF (reference sequence). The V gene end was trimmed by 5 bases and the J gene end by 7 bases; junction bases not matched to a gene: 9. CDR3 length equals 15 residues. The CDR3 DNA is TGTGCCACCAGCTTTGGGGACAGGAGAGCTGAAAAACTGTTTTTT. Translated, it gives CATSFGDRRAEKLFF.